This T cell receptor (beta chain) comes out of a study of blood T cell repertoires in COVID-19. Study background: Whether acute or convalescent, the COVID-19 samples came from the United States, Italy and Spain. PBMCs, B-cell-depleted T cells, or T cells provided the cDNA or gDNA that made up the material.

The CDR3 is made up of 15 amino acids. V gave up 1 base and J gave up 8 bases; unmatched junction bases: 10. Germline V lookup: CDR1 LGHDT, CDR2 YNNKEL (reference sequence). The authors' processing: Scientists estimated how many nucleated cells there were by amplifying reference gene primers. Assay: immunoSEQ multiplex PCR; the TCRdb copy retains only in-frame clones and omits some. The D gene and trimming were derived from the DNA, and the V and J assignments and clone size from that table. The sample records 250,000 to 300,000 clones, approximately 82% being singletons. This sequence was found in a man in his sixties who had recovered from COVID-19. The specimen was peripheral blood. The genes are TRBV3-1 (or the pseudogene TRBV3-2) and TRBJ1-2; TRBD1 matches at 7 bases. The CDR3 bases are TGTGCCAGCAGCCAAGGGGGACAGCCTCCCCAAGGCTACACCTTC. Translating it yields CASSQGGQPPQGYTF.